This T cell receptor (beta chain) was profiled in a study of T cell responses to AZD1222 COVID-19 vaccine. CDR3 size: 14 residues. CDR1 SEHNR and CDR2 FQNEAQ come from the germline V gene (reference sequence). Losses at the gene ends were 2 bases for V and 5 bases for J; bases not matched to a gene: 2. Investigators merged groups given second doses at roughly 4 or roughly 12 weeks. Assay used: immunoSEQ multiplex PCR; TCRdb lists only in-frame clones, some missing. The data hold some 150,000 clones, with 80% to 95% observed a single time. This sample comprised peripheral blood, obtained 28 days after the second AZD1222 dose. This TCR derives from an adult who received the AZD1222 COVID-19 vaccine. The chain links TRBV7-9 to TRBJ1-2; 10 nucleotides match TRBD1. The CDR3 nucleotides read TGTGCCAGCAGCTTAAGGACAGGGGGGTATGGCTACACCTTC. Its translation is CASSLRTGGYGYTF.